The 10 T cell receptor beta chains presented below share a single source sample, sequenced in a study of ipilimumab plus nivolumab after autologous stem cell transplantation. Clones were sequenced by immunoSEQ multiplex PCR, and TCRdb holds only the in-frame ones, with some missing. The table includes approximately 40,000 clones, about 92% detected once. Here the sequenced sample was PBMCs, taken in a trial of ipilimumab plus nivolumab as post-transplant consolidation. The source is a male donor with multiple myeloma.

The chain carries TRBV7-6 and TRBJ2-7, with 8 nucleotides matching TRBD1. The germline V gene has CDR1 SGHVS and CDR2 FNYEAQ. Trimming at V came to 5 bases and at J to 6 bases, leaving 12 bases not matched to a gene. The CDR3 spans 15 residues. The DNA of the CDR3 is TGTGCCAGCAGCCCCGGCTGGACAGGGCCGGGCGAGCAGTACTTC. Translated: CASSPGWTGPGEQYF.

V is TRBV5-8 and J is TRBJ2-5, with a weak D call TRBD2 (6 bases). The CDR3 is 16 amino acids. The ends were cut back, 4 bases at V and 5 bases at J, with 21 bases in the middle. The germline V gene has CDR1 SGHTS and CDR2 YDEGEE. CDR3 residues: CASSAGRRAGFETQYF. The CDR3 DNA reads TGTGCCAGCAGCGCAGGACGGAGGGCCGGCTTCGAGACCCAGTACTTC.

This chain connects TRBV4-3 to TRBJ2-2; 9 nucleotides align to TRBD1. The V gene end was trimmed by 4 bases and the J gene end by 2 bases; junction bases not matched to a gene: 5. Germline-derived CDR1 and CDR2 are LGHNA and YSLEER. The CDR3 consists of 16 residues. The CDR3 DNA follows: TGCGCCAGCAGCCTAGGGACAGGGCGTAACACCGGGGAGCTGTTTTTT. This translates into CASSLGTGRNTGELFF.

The V and J genes are TRBV5-1 and TRBJ2-7; 7 nucleotides agree with TRBD2. This CDR3 has 12 amino acids. Unmatched junction bases numbered 3, after V lost 2 bases and J lost 7 bases. The V gene's germline CDR1 is SGHRS and CDR2 YFSETQ. The CDR3 sequence: CASSLGGGEQYF. DNA for the CDR3: TGCGCCAGCAGCTTAGGCGGGGGAGAGCAGTACTTC.

The chain carries TRBV5-5 and TRBJ1-2; D is unresolved. Trimming left V 2 bases short and J 5 bases short, with 16 bases between. The CDR3 is 15 residues long. Germline values: CDR1 SGHKS, CDR2 YYEKEE (reference sequence). In DNA form, the CDR3 reads TGTGCCAGCAGCTTAGGCCCGGGCCTCCAATATGGCTACACCTTC. Translating gives CASSLGPGLQYGYTF. The full variable domain, with the rest looked up from reference TRBV5-5 and TRBJ1-2, is DAGVTQSPTHLIKTRGQQVTLRCSPISGHKSVSWYQQVLGQGPQFIFQYYEKEERGRGNFPDRFSARQFPNYSSELNVNALLLGDSALYLCASSLGPGLQYGYTFGSGTRLTVV.

The chain uses TRBV9 and TRBJ2-7, with 8 bases aligning to TRBD1. J was trimmed by 5 bases and V by 4 bases; bases with no gene match: 14. The CDR3 sequence is 16 residues long. The germline V gene has CDR1 SGDLS and CDR2 YYNGEE. DNA for the CDR3: TGTGCCAGCAGCTCTCAGGGGGCTCCCCGGTTTGACGAGCAGTACTTC. Amino acids: CASSSQGAPRFDEQYF.

The J gene is TRBJ1-4, the V gene TRBV4-2; D possibly corresponds to TRBD1 (5 bases). Germline CDR1 LGHNA, CDR2 YNFKEQ. The CDR3 runs to 13 residues. Trimming took off 4 bases at V and 7 bases at J, with 10 bases between the two ends. CDR3 sequence (DNA): TGTGCCAGCAGCCCCCCAGGGTTTGAAAAACTGTTTTTT. Translating gives CASSPPGFEKLFF.

The chain uses TRBV19 and TRBJ2-3; D unresolved. CDR3 length: 16 residues. Germline assignment: CDR1 LNHDA and CDR2 SQIVND (reference sequence). V was cut by 2 bases and J by 0 bases, with 12 bases left in between. The CDR3 region is CASSIMGGFSTDTQYF. CDR3 bases: TGTGCCAGTAGTATAATGGGTGGGTTCAGCACAGATACGCAGTATTTT.

This chain connects TRBV7-2 to TRBJ2-7, with 14 bases aligning to TRBD2. The CDR3 runs to 14 residues. CDR1 is SGHTA and CDR2 is FQGNSA in the germline V gene. The V segment lost 5 bases and the J segment 6 bases; nucleotides outside the gene matches: 3. The CDR3 here is CASSLGLAGGEQYF. In DNA, the CDR3 is TGTGCCAGCAGCCTAGGACTAGCGGGAGGCGAGCAGTACTTC.

J is TRBJ2-2 and V is TRBV29-1; perhaps TRBD1 as D (6 bases). The CDR3 runs 13 residues. Germline V gene sequence: CDR1 SQVTM, CDR2 ANQGSEA. V gave up 4 bases and J gave up 1 base, with 7 bases separating them. CDR3 in amino acids: CSVGTVNTGELFF. CDR3 sequence (DNA): TGCAGCGTTGGGACAGTGAACACCGGGGAGCTGTTTTTT.